In this sample, the clone carrying this T cell receptor beta chain turned up a few times. Its antigen is undetermined. A read error may explain this, as a much larger clone is one base away. This specimen comes from a study of blood T cells in healthy people across ages. Regarding the study as a whole: Naive T cell percentage strongly correlated with TCR beta diversity. Changes seen in expanded clonotypes were possibly confounded by donor CMV status left unknown.

Germline assignment: CDR1 ENHRY and CDR2 SYGVKD. This CDR3 comprises 14 residues. Next came a second PCR, run for roughly 6 to 11 cycles, which used a sample-barcoded 5' primer along with a J-beta primer mix. Every sample produced at least 2.5 million CDR3-containing paired-end reads. TCRdb used MiXCR to reprocess the 5' RACE reads, holding one entry per CDR3 protein. Among hundreds of thousands of distinct CDR3 sequences, about 30% were seen once, and the ten largest hold about a sixth. The rearrangement uses TRBV10-3 and TRBJ1-4, with 7 bases lining up with TRBD1. Sequenced material: blood. This receptor was obtained from an elderly woman in good health. The CDR3 sequence is CAISAGGTNEKRFF. The CDR3 DNA sequence: TGTGCCATCAGTGCAGGGGGAACTAATGAAAAACGGTTTTTT.